These 8 T cell receptor beta chains originate from one sample sequenced in a study of CD8 T cells in ankylosing spondylitis. TCRdb used MiXCR to reprocess the 5' RACE reads, holding one entry per CDR3 protein. Here the sample spans 200,000 to 300,000 distinct CDR3 sequences, roughly 8.2% being singletons. Sequencing input: blood, either unsorted or a sorted T cell fraction (not recorded which). The receptors come from a female donor with ankylosing spondylitis or in good health (not recorded which).

In this sample, this clonotype turned up many times. The chain joins TRBV3-1 to TRBJ1-2; D possibly corresponds to TRBD1 (5 bases). The CDR3 length is 16 residues. The V end lost 1 base, the J end lost 7 bases, and 19 bases lay between the germline ends. The germline CDR1 and CDR2 sequences are LGHDT and YNNKEL (reference sequence). CDR3 nucleotide sequence: TGTGCCAGCAGCCAAGCTGATCTCGGGTATGGGGCTGGCTACACCTTC. It specifies CASSQADLGYGAGYTF.

This clonotype has ten or more counts. V gene TRBV19 combines with J gene TRBJ2-2; 10 nucleotides match TRBD2. Germline V gene data show CDR1 as LNHDA and CDR2 as SQIVND (reference sequence). CDR3 length: 15 amino acids. V lost 10 bases to trimming and J lost 5 bases; unmatched junction nucleotides: 10. The chain's CDR3 is CATISPGLATGELFF. The CDR3 DNA sequence: TGTGCCACCATATCGCCGGGACTAGCGACCGGGGAGCTGTTTTTT.

The chain links TRBV11-1 to TRBJ2-7, with D possibly being TRBD2 (6 bases). The V end lost 2 bases, the J end lost 0 bases, and 8 bases lay between the germline ends. Germline V lookup: CDR1 SGHAT, CDR2 FQDESV (reference sequence). The CDR3 is 14 residues long. The CDR3 DNA reads TGTGCCAGCAGCTTATACGGGAGCTCCTACGAGCAGTACTTC. Protein product: CASSLYGSSYEQYF.

This clonotype has ten or more counts. The chain links TRBV20-1 to TRBJ2-1; D unclear. The CDR3 extends over 14 amino acids. The ends were cut back, 6 bases at V and 0 bases at J, with 12 bases in the middle. Germline V gene sequence: CDR1 DFQATT, CDR2 SNEGSKA (reference sequence). The CDR3 here is CSAGRRFSYNEQFF. The CDR3 DNA is TGCAGTGCCGGAAGGCGGTTCTCCTACAATGAGCAGTTCTTC.

In the case of this clonotype: A much larger clone is a single base away; this may be a read error. J is TRBJ2-1 and V is TRBV20-1; D is perhaps TRBD2 (6 bases). Trimming left V 5 bases short and J 3 bases short, with 8 bases between. CDR3 length equals 12 residues. Germline-derived CDR1 and CDR2 are DFQATT and SNEGSKA (reference sequence). CDR3 sequence reads: CSAGGIYNEQFF. The CDR3 DNA follows: TGCAGTGCTGGCGGGATCTACAATGAGCAGTTCTTC.

This clonotype appeared many times. The gene calls are TRBV15 and TRBJ1-4, with D uncertain. V was shortened by 0 bases and J by 9 bases, with 11 bases between the two germline ends. CDR1 is LNHNV, CDR2 YYDKDF, per germline (reference sequence). This CDR3 has 14 amino acids. The CDR3 protein is CATSRDLTDKKLFF. In nucleotides, the CDR3 is TGTGCCACCAGCAGAGATTTAACCGATAAAAAACTGTTTTTT.

This clonotype has at least ten counts. The genes are TRBV9 and TRBJ2-7; D assignment may be TRBD1 or TRBD2 (5 bases each). Trimming took off 0 bases at V and 0 bases at J, with 7 bases between the two ends. Germline CDR1 and CDR2: SGDLS and YYNGEE. The CDR3 spans 14 residues. The CDR3 DNA follows: TGTGCCAGCAGCGTAGCTGGGACCTCCTACGAGCAGTACTTC. Translation gives CASSVAGTSYEQYF.

As regards this clonotype: A much larger clone differs by one base, so this may be a read error. V gene TRBV5-1 combines with J gene TRBJ2-1; maybe TRBD2 (5 bases). The CDR3 is 14 amino acids. Germline V gene sequence: CDR1 SGHRS, CDR2 YFSETQ. CDR3 coding DNA: TGCGCCAGCAGCTTTCGGGAATCCTACACTGAGCAGTTCTTC. It encodes CASSFRESYTEQFF.